The present entry profiles one TCR beta chain with its context. What it binds is unknown. The CDR3 is made up of 19 amino acids. CDR1 PRHDT and CDR2 FYEKMQ come from the germline V gene (reference sequence). V was clipped by 5 bases and J by 0 bases; unmatched bases: 17. Sequencing was performed with immunoSEQ multiplex PCR; in TCRdb, only in-frame clones are kept and a portion is missing. Among 55,000 to 75,000 clones, about nine tenths were seen once, and the ten largest hold 3.8%. The source of the sample is a study of OX40 agonist ivuxolimab in advanced cancers. Across the study: Ivuxolimab, which is an agonistic anti-OX40 (CD134) antibody, was administered to the patients.

Study conclusions and caveats: At doses 0.1 to 3.0 mg/kg, CD4+ and CD8+ clones expanded.

Patients with autoimmune history or systemic immunosuppression were excluded. The timepoints at which blood was sampled were baseline, cycle 4 day 1, and cycle 7 day 1. The chain employs TRBV13 and TRBJ2-7; 9 nucleotides match TRBD1. Specimen: CD4+ or CD8+ T cells sorted from blood, collected in a trial of the OX40 agonist ivuxolimab. The TCR originated in an adult with an advanced solid tumor such as melanoma, head and neck, liver or kidney cancer. CDR3 bases: TGTGCCAGCAGCCAGACCCCCGGACAGGGGACGAGTGACTCCTACGAGCAGTACTTC. This encodes CASSQTPGQGTSDSYEQYF.